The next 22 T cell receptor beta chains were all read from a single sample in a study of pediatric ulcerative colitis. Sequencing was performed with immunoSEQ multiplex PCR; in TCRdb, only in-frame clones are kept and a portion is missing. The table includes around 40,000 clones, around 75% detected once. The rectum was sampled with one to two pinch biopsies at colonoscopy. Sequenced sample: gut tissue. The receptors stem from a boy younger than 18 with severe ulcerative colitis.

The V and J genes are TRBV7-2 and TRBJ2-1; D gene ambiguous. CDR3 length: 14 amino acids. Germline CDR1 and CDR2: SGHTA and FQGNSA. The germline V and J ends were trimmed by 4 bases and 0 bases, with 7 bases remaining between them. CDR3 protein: CASSYSGSYNEQFF. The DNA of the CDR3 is TGTGCCAGCAGCTACAGTGGCTCCTACAATGAGCAGTTCTTC.

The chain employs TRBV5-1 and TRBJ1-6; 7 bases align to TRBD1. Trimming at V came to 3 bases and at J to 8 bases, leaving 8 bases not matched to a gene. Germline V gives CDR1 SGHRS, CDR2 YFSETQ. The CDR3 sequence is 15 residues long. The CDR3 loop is CASSSQGGVYSPLHF. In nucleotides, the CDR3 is TGCGCCAGCAGCTCCCAGGGGGGGGTTTATTCACCCCTCCACTTT.

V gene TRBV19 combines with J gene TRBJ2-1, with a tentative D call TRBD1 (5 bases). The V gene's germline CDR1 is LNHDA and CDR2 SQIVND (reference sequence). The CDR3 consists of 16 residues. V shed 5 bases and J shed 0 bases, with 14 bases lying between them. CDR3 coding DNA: TGTGCCAGTAGTCCTTTGACAGCGAGCTCCTACAATGAGCAGTTCTTC. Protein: CASSPLTASSYNEQFF. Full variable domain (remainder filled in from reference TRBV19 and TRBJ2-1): DGGITQSPKYLFRKEGQNVTLSCEQNLNHDAMYWYRQDPGQGLRLIYYSQIVNDFQKGDIAEGYSVSREKKESFPLTVTSAQKNPTAFYLCASSPLTASSYNEQFFGPGTRLTVL.

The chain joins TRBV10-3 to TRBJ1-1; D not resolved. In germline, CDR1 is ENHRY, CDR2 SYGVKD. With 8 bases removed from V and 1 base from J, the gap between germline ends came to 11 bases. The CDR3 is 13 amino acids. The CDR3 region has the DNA TGTGCCATCCGGGATGCTCAGAACACTGAAGCTTTCTTT. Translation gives CAIRDAQNTEAFF.

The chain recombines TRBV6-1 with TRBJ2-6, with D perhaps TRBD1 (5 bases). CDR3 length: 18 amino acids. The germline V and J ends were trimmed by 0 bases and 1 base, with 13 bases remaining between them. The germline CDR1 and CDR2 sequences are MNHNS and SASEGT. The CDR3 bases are TGTGCCAGCAGTGAAGCGTCTTTGGCAGGGTCTGGGGCCAACGTCCTGACTTTC. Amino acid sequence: CASSEASLAGSGANVLTF.

The CDR3 DNA reads as TGTGCCAGCAGCACGGGACTAGTCCTTGAGACCCAGTACTTC. Amino acid sequence: CASSTGLVLETQYF. The chain recombines TRBV7-2 with TRBJ2-5; 8 bases match TRBD2. The CDR3 sequence is 14 residues long. J lost 5 bases, V lost 5 bases, and 7 bases had no gene match. Germline V gives CDR1 SGHTA, CDR2 FQGNSA.

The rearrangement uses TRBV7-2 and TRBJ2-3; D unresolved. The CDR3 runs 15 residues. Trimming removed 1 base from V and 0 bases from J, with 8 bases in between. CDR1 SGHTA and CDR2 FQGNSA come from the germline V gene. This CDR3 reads CASSLVRFSTDTQYF. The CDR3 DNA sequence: TGTGCCAGCAGCTTAGTACGCTTTAGCACAGATACGCAGTATTTT.

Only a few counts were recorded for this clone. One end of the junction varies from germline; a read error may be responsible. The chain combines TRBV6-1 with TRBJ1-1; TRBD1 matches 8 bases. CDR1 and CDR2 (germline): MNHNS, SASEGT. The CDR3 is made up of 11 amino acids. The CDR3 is CVGQGLTEAFF. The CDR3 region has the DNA TGCGTTGGACAGGGCCTCACTGAAGCTTTCTTT.

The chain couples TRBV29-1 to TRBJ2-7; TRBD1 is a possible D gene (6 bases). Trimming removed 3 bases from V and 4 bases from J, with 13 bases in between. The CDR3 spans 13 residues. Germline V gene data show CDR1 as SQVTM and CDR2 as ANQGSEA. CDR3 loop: CSVELSQGYEQYF. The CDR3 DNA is TGCAGCGTTGAGCTTTCCCAGGGGTACGAGCAGTACTTC.

The CDR3 region has the DNA TGTGCCAGCAGTTCCAGGGACGGACTAGCTACCTACGAGCAGTACTTC. The encoded protein is CASSSRDGLATYEQYF. The rearrangement joins TRBV27 to TRBJ2-7; TRBD2 aligns across 8 bases. The V and J ends lost 4 bases and 2 bases, in that order; junction bases with no gene match: 10. CDR1 is MNHEY and CDR2 is SMNVEV in the germline V gene (reference sequence). The CDR3 has 16 amino acids.

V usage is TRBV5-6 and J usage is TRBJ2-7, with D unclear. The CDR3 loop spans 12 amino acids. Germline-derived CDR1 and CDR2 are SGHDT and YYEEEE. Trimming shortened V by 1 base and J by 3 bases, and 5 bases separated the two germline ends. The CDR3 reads CASSLRDYEQYF. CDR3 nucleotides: TGTGCCAGCAGCTTGAGGGACTACGAGCAGTACTTC.

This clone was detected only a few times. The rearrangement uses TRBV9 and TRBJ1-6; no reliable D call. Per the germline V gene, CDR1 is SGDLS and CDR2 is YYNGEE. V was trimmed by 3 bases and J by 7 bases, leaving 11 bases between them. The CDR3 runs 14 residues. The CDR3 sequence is CASSGGIENSPLHF. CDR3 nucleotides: TGTGCCAGCAGCGGAGGGATAGAAAATTCACCCCTCCACTTT.

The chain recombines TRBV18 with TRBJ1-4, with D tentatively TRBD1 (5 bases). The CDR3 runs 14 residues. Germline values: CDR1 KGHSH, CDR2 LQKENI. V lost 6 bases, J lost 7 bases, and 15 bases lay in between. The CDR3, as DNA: TGTGCCAGCTCGCCGCAGGGTTTGGGTGAAAAACTGTTTTTT. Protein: CASSPQGLGEKLFF.

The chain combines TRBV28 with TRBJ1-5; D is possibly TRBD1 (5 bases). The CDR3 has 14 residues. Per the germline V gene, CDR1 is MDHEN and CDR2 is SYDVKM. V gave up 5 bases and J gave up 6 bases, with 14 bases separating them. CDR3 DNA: TGTGCCAGCAGTGAGAGGGGTGGCGGTCAGCCCCAGCATTTT. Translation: CASSERGGGQPQHF.

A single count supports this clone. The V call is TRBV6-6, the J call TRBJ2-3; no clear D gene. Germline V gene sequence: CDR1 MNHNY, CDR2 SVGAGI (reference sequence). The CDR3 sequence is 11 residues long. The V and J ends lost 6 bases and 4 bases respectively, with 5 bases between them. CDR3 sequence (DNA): TGTGCCAGCAGCGATTCAGATACGCAGTATTTT. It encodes CASSDSDTQYF.

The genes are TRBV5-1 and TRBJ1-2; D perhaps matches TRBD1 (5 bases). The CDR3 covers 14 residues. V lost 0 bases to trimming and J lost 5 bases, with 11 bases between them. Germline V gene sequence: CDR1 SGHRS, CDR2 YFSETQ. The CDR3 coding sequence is TGCGCCAGCAGCTTGGTTCCGGGGGTGTATGGCTACACCTTC. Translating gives CASSLVPGVYGYTF.

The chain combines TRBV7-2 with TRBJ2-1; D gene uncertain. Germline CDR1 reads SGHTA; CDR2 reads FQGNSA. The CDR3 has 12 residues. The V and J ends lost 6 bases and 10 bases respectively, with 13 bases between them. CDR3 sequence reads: CASSSRLGEQFF. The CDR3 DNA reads TGTGCCAGCAGTTCCCGACTCGGGGAGCAGTTCTTC.

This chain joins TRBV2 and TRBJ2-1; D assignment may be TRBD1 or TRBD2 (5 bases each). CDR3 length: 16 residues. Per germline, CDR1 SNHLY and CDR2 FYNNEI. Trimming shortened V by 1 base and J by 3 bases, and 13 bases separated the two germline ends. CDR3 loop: CASSEGVVGVYNEQFF. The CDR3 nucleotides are TGTGCCAGCAGTGAAGGGGTAGTGGGGGTCTACAATGAGCAGTTCTTC.

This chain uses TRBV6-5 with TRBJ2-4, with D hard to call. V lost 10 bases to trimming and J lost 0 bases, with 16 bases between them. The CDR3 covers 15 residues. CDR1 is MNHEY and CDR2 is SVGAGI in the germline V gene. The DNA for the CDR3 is TGTGCCACCCGAACAACGAGCCTAGCCAAAAACATTCAGTACTTC. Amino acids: CATRTTSLAKNIQYF.

The CDR3 DNA reads TGTGCCAGCAGCCGCGGACACTACAATGAGCAGTTCTTC. This encodes CASSRGHYNEQFF. The chain couples TRBV7-3 to TRBJ2-1, with D maybe TRBD1 (5 bases). Trimming took 5 bases from V and 3 from J, leaving 8 bases between them. Germline V CDR1 and CDR2: SGHTA, FQGTGA. This CDR3 comprises 13 residues. Supplemented by reference TRBV7-3 and TRBJ2-1, the full variable domain reads GAGVSQTPSNKVTEKGKYVELRCDPISGHTALYWYRQSLGQGPEFLIYFQGTGAADDSGLPNDRFFAVRPEGSVSTLKIQRTERGDSAVYLCASSRGHYNEQFFGPGTRLTVL.

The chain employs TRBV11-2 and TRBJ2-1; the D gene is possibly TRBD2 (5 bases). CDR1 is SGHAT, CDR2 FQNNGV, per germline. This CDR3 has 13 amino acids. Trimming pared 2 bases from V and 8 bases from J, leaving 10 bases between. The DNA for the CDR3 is TGTGCCAGCAGCTTATTTCTGGAGGATGAGCAGTTCTTC. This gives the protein CASSLFLEDEQFF.

This CDR3 is CASSPVGLAGGQHTGELFF. Written as DNA, the CDR3 is TGTGCCAGCTCACCGGTTGGACTAGCGGGGGGTCAGCACACCGGGGAGCTGTTTTTT. V is TRBV18 and J is TRBJ2-2, with 14 positions matching TRBD2. J gave up 3 bases and V 3 bases, and 9 bases lay outside the gene matches. The CDR3 has 19 residues. Germline loops: CDR1 KGHSH, CDR2 LQKENI.